The 12 T cell receptor beta chains below were found in one sample sequenced in a study of shared clonotypes between healthy human individuals. Sequencing used immunoSEQ multiplex PCR; TCRdb keeps in-frame clones, though not all of them. The sample shows about 680,000 clones, under 80% of them seen only once. The sample consisted of memory CD4+ T cells sorted from blood. Stated subset: CD45RA-negative fraction. Every receptor here comes from a woman younger than 45 in good health.

As for this clone: One junction end disagrees with the germline gene, perhaps due to a read error. The gene calls are TRBV18 and TRBJ1-1; tentatively, D is TRBD1 (6 bases). The CDR3 covers 11 residues. Germline lookup yields CDR1 KGHSH and CDR2 LQKENI. The CDR3 protein is CASSPGAEAFF. Here the CDR3 DNA reads TGTGCCAGCTCCCCAGGGGCTGAGGCTTTCTTT.

The table lists this clone with many counts. This chain connects TRBV28 to TRBJ2-7; TRBD1 matches at 10 bases. This CDR3 is 14 amino acids long. Germline CDR1 is MDHEN and CDR2 is SYDVKM. V lost 7 bases, J lost 4 bases, and 7 bases stayed unmatched. As DNA, the CDR3 is TGTGCCAGCACCGGACAGGGGGGCCTGTACGAGCAGTACTTC. As protein: CASTGQGGLYEQYF.

As concerns this clone: Other DNA sequences in this sample translate to the same CDR3. The V and J genes are TRBV20-1 and TRBJ1-1; D not certain. V was clipped by 3 bases and J by 2 bases, with 4 bases between them. CDR3 size: 11 residues. CDR1 and CDR2 from the germline V gene are DFQATT and SNEGSKA (reference sequence). The CDR3 loop is CSARENTEAFF. As DNA, the CDR3 is TGCAGTGCTAGGGAAAACACTGAAGCTTTCTTT.

The chain couples TRBV5-1 to TRBJ2-1; D ambiguous. Trimming shortened V by 0 bases and J by 6 bases, and 13 bases separated the two germline ends. Germline assignment: CDR1 SGHRS and CDR2 YFSETQ. This CDR3 region has 15 residues. The CDR3 sequence: CASSLGRVELNEQFF. CDR3 nucleotides: TGCGCCAGCAGCTTGGGGCGTGTGGAACTCAATGAGCAGTTCTTC.

This clone has a single count. The V call is TRBV6-1, the J call TRBJ2-5; either TRBD1 or TRBD2 may supply D (5 bases each). The length of the CDR3 is 15 residues. The germline V gene has CDR1 MNHNS and CDR2 SASEGT. Trimming took off 1 base at V and 5 bases at J, with 14 bases between the two ends. The DNA for the CDR3 is TGTGCCAGCAGTGAAGTAACAGGAGGATACGAGACCCAGTACTTC. The encoded protein is CASSEVTGGYETQYF.

V gene TRBV6-4 combines with J gene TRBJ2-1; a weak D match, TRBD2 (5 bases). CDR3 length equals 14 residues. Germline V gene lookup returns CDR1 MRHNA and CDR2 SNTAGT. With 3 bases removed from V and 5 bases from J, the gap between germline ends came to 11 bases. The chain's CDR3 is CASSDLANNNEQFF. The CDR3 DNA is TGTGCCAGCAGTGATTTAGCGAATAACAATGAGCAGTTCTTC.

The chain links TRBV9 to TRBJ2-1, with TRBD2 matching over 9 bases. CDR1 is SGDLS, CDR2 YYNGEE, per germline. V lost 2 bases, J lost 9 bases, and 6 bases stayed unmatched. This CDR3 region has 14 residues. The CDR3 loop is CASSVSSGVTEQFF. As DNA, the CDR3 is TGTGCCAGCAGCGTGTCTAGCGGGGTCACTGAGCAGTTCTTC. Drawing the rest from reference TRBV9 and TRBJ2-1, the complete variable domain is DSGVTQTPKHLITATGQRVTLRCSPRSGDLSVYWYQQSLDQGLQFLIQYYNGEERAKGNILERFSAQQFPDLHSELNLSSLELGDSALYFCASSVSSGVTEQFFGPGTRLTVL.

The V and J genes are TRBV7-9 and TRBJ2-7; D is possibly TRBD1 (6 bases). The CDR3 is made up of 15 amino acids. V gave up 1 base and J gave up 5 bases, with 15 bases separating them. Germline lookup yields CDR1 SEHNR and CDR2 FQNEAQ (reference sequence). The CDR3 DNA reads TGTGCCAGCAGCTTAGTAACAGGGAATGGGAACGAGCAGTACTTC. It encodes CASSLVTGNGNEQYF.

This clone was detected only once. The V and J genes are TRBV28 and TRBJ2-5, with D possibly being TRBD1 (6 bases). This CDR3 is built from 13 residues. The ends were cut back, 7 bases at V and 10 bases at J, with 19 bases in the middle. Germline CDR1 MDHEN, CDR2 SYDVKM. The CDR3 nucleotides are TGTGCCAGCACCTCCGGGCAAGGGGGAGACCAGTACTTC. Translation: CASTSGQGGDQYF.

This chain uses TRBV30 with TRBJ1-3; D gene unclear. The CDR3 runs 13 residues. In germline, CDR1 is GTSNPN, CDR2 SVGIG (reference sequence). Trimming shortened V by 2 bases and J by 4 bases, and 9 bases separated the two germline ends. CDR3 sequence (DNA): TGTGCCTGGAGTCGCCGGTGGGGAAACACCATATATTTT. Translated: CAWSRRWGNTIYF.

The chain uses TRBV6-1 and TRBJ1-5; 11 bases are shared with TRBD1. V shed 1 base and J 1 base; nucleotides not matched to a gene: 0. Per germline, CDR1 MNHNS and CDR2 SASEGT. The CDR3 is made up of 16 amino acids. The CDR3 coding sequence is TGTGCCAGCAGTGAAGGGACAGGGGGCAGCAATCAGCCCCAGCATTTT. Protein sequence: CASSEGTGGSNQPQHF.

The chain uses TRBV28 and TRBJ1-5, with TRBD1 matching over 9 bases. Germline CDR1 reads MDHEN; CDR2 reads SYDVKM. The CDR3 length is 15 residues. V lost 4 bases, J lost 5 bases, and 6 bases stayed unmatched. CDR3 residues: CASSSGTGKYQPQHF. CDR3 DNA: TGTGCCAGCAGTTCTGGGACAGGGAAGTATCAGCCCCAGCATTTT.